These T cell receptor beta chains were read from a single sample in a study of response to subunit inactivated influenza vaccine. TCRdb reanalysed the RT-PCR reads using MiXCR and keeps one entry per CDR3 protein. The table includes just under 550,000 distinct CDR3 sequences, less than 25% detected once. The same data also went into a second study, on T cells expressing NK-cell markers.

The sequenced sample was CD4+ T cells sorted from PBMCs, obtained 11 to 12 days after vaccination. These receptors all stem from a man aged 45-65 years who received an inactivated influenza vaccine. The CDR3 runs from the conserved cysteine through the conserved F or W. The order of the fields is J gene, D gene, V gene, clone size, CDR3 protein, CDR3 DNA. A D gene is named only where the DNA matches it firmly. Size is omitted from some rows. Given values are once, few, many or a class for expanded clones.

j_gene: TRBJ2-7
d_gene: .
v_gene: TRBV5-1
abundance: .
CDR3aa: CASSFRLGTNFEQYF
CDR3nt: TGCGCCAGCAGCTTTCGTCTTGGGACCAATTTCGAGCAGTACTTC

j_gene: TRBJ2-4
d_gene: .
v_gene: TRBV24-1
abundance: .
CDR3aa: CATSAGDGKNIQYF
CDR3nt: TGTGCCACTAGTGCTGGAGACGGCAAAAACATTCAGTACTTC

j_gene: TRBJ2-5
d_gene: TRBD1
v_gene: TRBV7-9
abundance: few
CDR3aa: CASSSGQGAKTQYF
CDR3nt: TGTGCCAGCAGCTCCGGACAGGGGGCAAAGACCCAGTACTTC

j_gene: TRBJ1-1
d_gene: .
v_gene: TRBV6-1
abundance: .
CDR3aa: CASSARPRTEAFF
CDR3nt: TGTGCCAGCAGTGCACGCCCGCGCACTGAAGCTTTCTTT

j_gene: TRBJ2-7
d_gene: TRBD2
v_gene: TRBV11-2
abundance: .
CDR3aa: CASSLVLAGGYEQYF
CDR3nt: TGTGCCAGCAGCTTAGTTCTAGCGGGAGGGTACGAGCAGTACTTC

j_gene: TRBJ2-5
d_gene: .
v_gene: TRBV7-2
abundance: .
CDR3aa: CASSLVRGETQHF
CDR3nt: TGTGCCAGCAGCTTAGTACGAGGGGAGACCCAGCACTTC

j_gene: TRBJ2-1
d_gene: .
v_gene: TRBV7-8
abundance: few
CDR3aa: CASSKPGANNEQFF
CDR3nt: TGTGCCAGCAGCAAACCCGGGGCCAACAATGAGCAGTTCTTC

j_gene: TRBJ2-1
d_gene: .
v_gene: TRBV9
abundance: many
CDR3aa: CASSAPPASYEQFF
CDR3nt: TGTGCCAGCAGCGCCCCCCCGGCATCATATGAGCAGTTCTTC

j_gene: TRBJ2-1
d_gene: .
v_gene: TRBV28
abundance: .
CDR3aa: CASSQRGGHEQFF
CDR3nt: TGTGCCAGCAGTCAGAGGGGGGGCCATGAGCAGTTCTTC

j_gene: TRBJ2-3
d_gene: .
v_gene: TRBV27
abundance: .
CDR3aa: CASSLELDAGGTDTQYF
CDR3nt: TGTGCCAGCAGTTTAGAACTAGATGCTGGTGGGACAGATACGCAGTATTTT

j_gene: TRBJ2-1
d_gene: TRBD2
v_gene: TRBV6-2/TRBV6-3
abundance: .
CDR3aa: CASSYSRLAGGSNEQFF
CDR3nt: TGTGCCAGCAGTTACTCTAGACTAGCGGGAGGCTCCAATGAGCAGTTCTTC

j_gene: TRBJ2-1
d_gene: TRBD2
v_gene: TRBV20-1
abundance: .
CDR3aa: CSARGSLAGGSNNEQFF
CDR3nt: TGCAGTGCTAGAGGAAGCTTAGCGGGAGGGTCAAACAATGAGCAGTTCTTC

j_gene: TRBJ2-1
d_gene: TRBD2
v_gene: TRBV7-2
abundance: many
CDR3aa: CASSLFQSGTNEQFF
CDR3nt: TGTGCCAGCAGCTTATTCCAGAGCGGGACCAATGAGCAGTTCTTC

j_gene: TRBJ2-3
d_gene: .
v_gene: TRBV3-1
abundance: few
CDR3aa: CASSQDRRVSTDTQYF
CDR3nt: TGTGCCAGCAGCCAAGATAGGCGGGTCAGCACAGATACGCAGTATTTT

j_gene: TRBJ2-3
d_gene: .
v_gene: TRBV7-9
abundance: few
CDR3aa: CASSLIARTDTQYF
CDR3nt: TGTGCCAGCAGCTTAATCGCCCGCACAGATACGCAGTATTTT

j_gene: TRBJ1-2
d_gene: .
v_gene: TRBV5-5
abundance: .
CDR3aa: CASSRSPWGDYGYTF
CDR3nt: TGTGCCAGCAGCCGTTCCCCTTGGGGGGACTATGGCTACACCTTC

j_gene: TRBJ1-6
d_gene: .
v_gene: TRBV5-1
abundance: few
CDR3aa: CASSFDRNNSPLHF
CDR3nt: TGCGCCAGCAGCTTTGACAGGAATAATTCACCCCTCCACTTT

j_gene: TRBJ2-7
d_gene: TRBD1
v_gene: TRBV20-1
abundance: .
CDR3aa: CSAPETGDNEQYF
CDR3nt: TGCAGTGCCCCCGAGACAGGGGACAACGAGCAGTACTTC

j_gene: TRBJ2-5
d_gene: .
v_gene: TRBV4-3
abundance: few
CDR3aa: CASSPDYTVTQETQYF
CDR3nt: TGCGCCAGCAGCCCGGACTACACGGTCACTCAAGAGACCCAGTACTTC

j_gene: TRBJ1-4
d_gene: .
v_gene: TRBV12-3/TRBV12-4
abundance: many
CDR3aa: CASSLGTNEKLFF
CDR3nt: TGTGCCAGCAGTTTGGGGACTAATGAAAAACTGTTTTTT